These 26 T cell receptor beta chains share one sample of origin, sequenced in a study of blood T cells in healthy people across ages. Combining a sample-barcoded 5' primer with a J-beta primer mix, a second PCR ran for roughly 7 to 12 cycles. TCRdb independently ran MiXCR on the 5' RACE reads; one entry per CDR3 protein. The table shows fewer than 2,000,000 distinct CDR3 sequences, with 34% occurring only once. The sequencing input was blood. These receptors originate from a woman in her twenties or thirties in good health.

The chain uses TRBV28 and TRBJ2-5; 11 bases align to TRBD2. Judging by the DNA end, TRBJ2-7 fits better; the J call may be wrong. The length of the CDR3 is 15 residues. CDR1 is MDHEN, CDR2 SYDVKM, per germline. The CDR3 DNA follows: TGTGCCAGCAGGGGCGGGGCTAGCGGGAGGTACGAGCAGTACTTC. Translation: CASRGGASGRYEQYF.

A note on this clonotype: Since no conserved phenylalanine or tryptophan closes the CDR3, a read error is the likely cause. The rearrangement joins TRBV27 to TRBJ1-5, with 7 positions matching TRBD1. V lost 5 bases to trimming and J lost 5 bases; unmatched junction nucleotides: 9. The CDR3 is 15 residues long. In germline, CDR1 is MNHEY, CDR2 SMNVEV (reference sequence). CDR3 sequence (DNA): TGTGCCAGCAGTCTCCCAGGGGGTTTAGATCAGCCCCAGCATTGT. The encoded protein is CASSLPGGLDQPQHC.

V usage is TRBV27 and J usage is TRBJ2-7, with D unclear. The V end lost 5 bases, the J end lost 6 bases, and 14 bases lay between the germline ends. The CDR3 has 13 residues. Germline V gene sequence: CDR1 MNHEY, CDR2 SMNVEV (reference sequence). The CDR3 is CASSLYRLGEQYF. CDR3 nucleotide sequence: TGTGCCAGCAGTCTATACAGACTCGGCGAGCAGTACTTC.

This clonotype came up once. The DNA for the CDR3 is TGTACCATTAAGGGGCAGGACAATGAGCAGTTCTTC. Its translation is CTIKGQDNEQFF. The chain combines TRBV24-1 with TRBJ2-1; maybe TRBD1 (5 bases). Germline V gene data show CDR1 as KGHDR and CDR2 as SFDVKD. This CDR3 spans 12 amino acids.

In DNA form, the CDR3 reads TGCAGTGCTAATTTGGGGGGCTACACCTTC. It encodes CSANLGGYTF. The chain uses TRBV20-1 and TRBJ1-2; D remains unclear. The length of the CDR3 is 10 residues. Trimming shortened V by 4 bases and J by 8 bases, and 8 bases separated the two germline ends. Per the germline V gene, CDR1 is DFQATT and CDR2 is SNEGSKA (reference sequence).

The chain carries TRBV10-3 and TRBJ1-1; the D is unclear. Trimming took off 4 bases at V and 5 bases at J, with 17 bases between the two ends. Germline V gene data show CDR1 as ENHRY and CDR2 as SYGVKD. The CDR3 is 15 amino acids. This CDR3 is CAISGFRSEGTEAFF. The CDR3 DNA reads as TGTGCCATCAGTGGTTTTCGGTCCGAAGGGACTGAAGCTTTCTTT.

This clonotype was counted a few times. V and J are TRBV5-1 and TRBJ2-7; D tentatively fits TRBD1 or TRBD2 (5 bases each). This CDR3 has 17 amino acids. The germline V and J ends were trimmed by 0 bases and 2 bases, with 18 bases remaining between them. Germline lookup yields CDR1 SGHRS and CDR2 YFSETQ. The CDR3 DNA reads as TGCGCCAGCAGCTTGGATAAGGGACGGCCCACGGCCTACGAGCAGTACTTC. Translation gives CASSLDKGRPTAYEQYF.

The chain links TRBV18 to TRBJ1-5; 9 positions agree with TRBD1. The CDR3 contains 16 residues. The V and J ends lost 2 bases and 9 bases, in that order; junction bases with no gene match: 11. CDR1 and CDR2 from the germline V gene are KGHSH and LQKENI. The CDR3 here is CASSPSRGGTGSPQHF. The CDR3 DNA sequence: TGTGCCAGCTCACCAAGTCGAGGGGGGACAGGGTCGCCCCAGCATTTT.

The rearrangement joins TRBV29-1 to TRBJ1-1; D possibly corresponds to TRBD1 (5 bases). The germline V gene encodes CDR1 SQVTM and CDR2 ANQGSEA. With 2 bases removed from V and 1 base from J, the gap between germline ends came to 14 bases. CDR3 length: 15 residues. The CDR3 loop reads CSVEHSGRPNTEAFF. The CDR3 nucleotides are TGCAGCGTTGAACATTCGGGACGGCCGAACACTGAAGCTTTCTTT. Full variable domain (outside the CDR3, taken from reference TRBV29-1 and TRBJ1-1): SAVISQKPSRDICQRGTSLTIQCQVDSQVTMMFWYRQQPGQSLTLIATANQGSEATYESGFVIDKFPISRPNLTFSTLTVSNMSPEDSSIYLCSVEHSGRPNTEAFFGQGTRLTVV.

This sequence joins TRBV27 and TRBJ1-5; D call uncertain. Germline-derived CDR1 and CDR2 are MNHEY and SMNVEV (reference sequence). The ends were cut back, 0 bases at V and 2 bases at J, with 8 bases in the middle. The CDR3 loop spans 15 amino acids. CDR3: CASSLSMIGNQPQHF. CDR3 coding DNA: TGTGCCAGCAGTTTATCTATGATAGGCAATCAGCCCCAGCATTTT.

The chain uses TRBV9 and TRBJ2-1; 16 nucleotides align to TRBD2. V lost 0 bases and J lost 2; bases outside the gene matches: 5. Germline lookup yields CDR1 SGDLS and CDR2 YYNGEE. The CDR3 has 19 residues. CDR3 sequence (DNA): TGTGCCAGCAGCGTAGCGGGACTAGCGGGAGGGCCCCCCTACAATGAGCAGTTCTTC. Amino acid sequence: CASSVAGLAGGPPYNEQFF.

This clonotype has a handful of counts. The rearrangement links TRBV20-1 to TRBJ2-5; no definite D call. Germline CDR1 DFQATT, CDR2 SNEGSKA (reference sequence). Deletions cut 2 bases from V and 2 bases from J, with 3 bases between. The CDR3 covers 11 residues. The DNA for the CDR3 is TGCAGTGCTAGATCACAAGAGACCCAGTACTTC. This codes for CSARSQETQYF.

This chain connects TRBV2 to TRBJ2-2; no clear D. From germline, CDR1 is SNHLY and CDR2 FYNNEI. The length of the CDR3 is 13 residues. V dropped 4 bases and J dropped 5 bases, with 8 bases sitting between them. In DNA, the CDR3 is TGTGCCAGCAGTGTCGAGGTAACCGGGGAGCTGTTTTTT. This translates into CASSVEVTGELFF.

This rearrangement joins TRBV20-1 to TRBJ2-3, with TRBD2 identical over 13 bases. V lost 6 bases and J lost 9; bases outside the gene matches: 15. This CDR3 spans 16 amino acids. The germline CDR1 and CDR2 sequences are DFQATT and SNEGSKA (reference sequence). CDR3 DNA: TGCAGTGCGCTAACCACGGGACTAGCGGGAACAGGCACGCAGTATTTT. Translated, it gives CSALTTGLAGTGTQYF.

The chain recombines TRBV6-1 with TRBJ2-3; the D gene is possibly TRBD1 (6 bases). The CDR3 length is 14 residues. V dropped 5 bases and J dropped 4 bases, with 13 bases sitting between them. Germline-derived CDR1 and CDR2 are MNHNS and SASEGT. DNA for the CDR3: TGTGCCAGCAGTTCTCAGGGGTTCCCAGATACGCAGTATTTT. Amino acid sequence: CASSSQGFPDTQYF.

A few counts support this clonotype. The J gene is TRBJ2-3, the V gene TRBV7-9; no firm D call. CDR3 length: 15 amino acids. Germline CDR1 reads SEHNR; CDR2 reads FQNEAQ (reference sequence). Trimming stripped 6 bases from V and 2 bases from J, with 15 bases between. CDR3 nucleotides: TGTGCCAGCAGTTTCTCTACCACGCTCACAGATACGCAGTATTTT. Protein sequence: CASSFSTTLTDTQYF. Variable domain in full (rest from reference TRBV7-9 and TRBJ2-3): DTGVSQNPRHKITKRGQNVTFRCDPISEHNRLYWYRQTLGQGPEFLTYFQNEAQLEKSRLLSDRFSAERPKGSFSTLEIQRTEQGDSAMYLCASSFSTTLTDTQYFGPGTRLTVL.

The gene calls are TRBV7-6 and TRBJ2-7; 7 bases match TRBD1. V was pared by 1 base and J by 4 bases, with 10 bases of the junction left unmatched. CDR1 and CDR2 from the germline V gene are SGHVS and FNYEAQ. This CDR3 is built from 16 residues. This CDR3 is CASSLGSSGGLYEQYF. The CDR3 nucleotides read TGTGCCAGCAGCTTAGGCTCTTCAGGGGGTCTTTACGAGCAGTACTTC.

The CDR3 is CSARARGGNGYTF. DNA of the CDR3: TGCAGTGCTAGAGCAAGAGGGGGGAATGGCTACACCTTC. The chain uses TRBV20-1 and TRBJ1-2, with D maybe TRBD1 (6 bases). The V gene lost 1 base and the J gene lost 6 bases, with 12 bases spanning the gap. CDR3 length: 13 residues. CDR1 DFQATT and CDR2 SNEGSKA come from the germline V gene (reference sequence).

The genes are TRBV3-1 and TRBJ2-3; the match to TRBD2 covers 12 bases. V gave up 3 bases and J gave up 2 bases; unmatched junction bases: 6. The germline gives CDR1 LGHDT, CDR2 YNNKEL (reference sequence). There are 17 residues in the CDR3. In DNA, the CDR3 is TGTGCCAGCAGCCAGCGGACTAGCGGGAATTTCACAGATACGCAGTATTTT. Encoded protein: CASSQRTSGNFTDTQYF.

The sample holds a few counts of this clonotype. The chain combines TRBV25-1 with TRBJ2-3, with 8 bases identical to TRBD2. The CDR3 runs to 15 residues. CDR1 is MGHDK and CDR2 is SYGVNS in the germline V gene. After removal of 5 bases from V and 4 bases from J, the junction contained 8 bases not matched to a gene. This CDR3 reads CASSQSGRKPDTQYF. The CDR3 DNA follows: TGTGCCAGCAGTCAAAGCGGGAGAAAACCAGATACGCAGTATTTT. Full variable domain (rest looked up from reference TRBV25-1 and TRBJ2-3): EADIYQTPRYLVIGTGKKITLECSQTMGHDKMYWYQQDPGMELHLIHYSYGVNSTEKGDLSSESTVSRIRTEHFPLTLESARPSHTSQYLCASSQSGRKPDTQYFGPGTRLTVL.

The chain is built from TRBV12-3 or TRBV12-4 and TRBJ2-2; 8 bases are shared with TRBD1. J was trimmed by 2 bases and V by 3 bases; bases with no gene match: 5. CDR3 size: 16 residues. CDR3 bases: TGTGCCAGCAGTTTTTGGGACAGGATTAACACCGGGGAGCTGTTTTTT. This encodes CASSFWDRINTGELFF.

The CDR3 sequence is CASSRSRGDGYEEQYF. In DNA, the CDR3 is TGCGCCAGCAGCCGTAGTCGGGGTGACGGGTATGAGGAGCAGTACTTC. The rearrangement uses TRBV5-1 and TRBJ2-7, with D perhaps TRBD2 (5 bases). Between the trimmed V and J ends, which lost 4 bases and 7 bases, there was a span of 24 bases. The length of the CDR3 is 16 residues. Germline V gives CDR1 SGHRS, CDR2 YFSETQ.

In nucleotides, the CDR3 is TGCAGTGGTAACCCGACAGGGGCCCCCTACGAGCAGTACTTC. Protein sequence: CSGNPTGAPYEQYF. The V call is TRBV20-1, the J call TRBJ2-7; 8 bases map to TRBD1. Unmatched junction bases numbered 10, after V lost 7 bases and J lost 2 bases. Germline-derived CDR1 and CDR2 are DFQATT and SNEGSKA (reference sequence). This CDR3 contains 14 residues.

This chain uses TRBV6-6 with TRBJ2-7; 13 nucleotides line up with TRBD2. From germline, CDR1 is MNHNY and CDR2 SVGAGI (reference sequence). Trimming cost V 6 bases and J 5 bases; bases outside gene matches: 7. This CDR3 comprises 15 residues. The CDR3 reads CASRGLAGVVHEQYF. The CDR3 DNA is TGTGCCAGCAGAGGACTAGCGGGAGTCGTACACGAGCAGTACTTC.

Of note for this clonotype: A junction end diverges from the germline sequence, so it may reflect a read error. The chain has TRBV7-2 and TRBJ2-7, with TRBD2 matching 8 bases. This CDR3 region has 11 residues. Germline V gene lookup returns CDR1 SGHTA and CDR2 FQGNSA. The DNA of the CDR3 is TGTTCCAGCGGGAGCTACAATGAGCAGTACTTC. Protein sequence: CSSGSYNEQYF. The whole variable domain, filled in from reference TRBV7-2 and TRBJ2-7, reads GAGVSQSPSNKVTEKGKDVELRCDPISGHTALYWYRQSLGQGLEFLIYFQGNSAPDKSGLPSDRFSAERTGGSVSTLTIQRTQQEDSAVYLCSSGSYNEQYFGPGTRLTVT.

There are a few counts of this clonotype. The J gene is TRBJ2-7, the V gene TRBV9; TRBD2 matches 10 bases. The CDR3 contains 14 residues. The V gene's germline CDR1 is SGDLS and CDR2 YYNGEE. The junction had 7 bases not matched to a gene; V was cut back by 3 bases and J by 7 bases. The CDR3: CASSAGTSVGEQYF. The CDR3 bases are TGTGCCAGCAGCGCCGGGACTAGCGTGGGGGAGCAGTACTTC. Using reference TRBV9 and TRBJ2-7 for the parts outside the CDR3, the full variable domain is DSGVTQTPKHLITATGQRVTLRCSPRSGDLSVYWYQQSLDQGLQFLIQYYNGEERAKGNILERFSAQQFPDLHSELNLSSLELGDSALYFCASSAGTSVGEQYFGPGTRLTVT.